This T cell receptor (beta chain) appears in the sequencing data of a study of CD8+ T cells in alopecia areata. Study overall: Treated patients received oral tofacitinib, 5 to 10 mg twice daily.

Study-level points and caveats: Clonality in the scalp and expanded CD8+ clones ranked among the top 100 were significantly decreased by tofacitinib.

V lost 0 bases and J lost 2, with 10 bases in between. Germline loops: CDR1 MNHEY, CDR2 SMNVEV (reference sequence). CDR3 size: 15 residues. Concerning this clone: Its target is not known.

Sequencing templates came from extracted RNA that was reverse transcribed into cDNA. Sequencing was performed with immunoSEQ multiplex PCR; in TCRdb, only in-frame clones are kept and a portion is missing. Here the sample spans about 190,000 clones, roughly 61% being singletons. The sample's treatment: oral pan-JAK inhibitor, 5-10 mg twice daily. The source material was CD8+ T cells sorted from blood, sampled at week 24, from a patient treated with tofacitinib. The chain is built from TRBV27 and TRBJ1-1; no reliable D call. This TCR derives from a human donor with alopecia areata. In DNA form, the CDR3 reads TGTGCCAGCAGTTTATCGGCCAGAGCCAACACTGAAGCTTTCTTT. Its translation: CASSLSARANTEAFF.